Given below is one TCR beta chain in context. This clonotype was recorded many times. Its antigen is unknown. No quality values exist for individual bases; no much larger clone is one base distant. The data were taken from a study of CD8 T cells in ankylosing spondylitis (dated 2017 in TCRdb). With respect to the entire study: The study profiled T cell receptor beta repertoires in healthy donors and ankylosing spondylitis patients to find disease-linked TCR variants. Peripheral blood samples were taken, and synovial fluid was additionally collected from ankylosing spondylitis patients. In total, the full study cohort was made up of roughly 110 healthy donors and 25 ankylosing spondylitis patients.

On the study overall, not on this receptor specifically: The disease-linked clones were reported to be significantly enriched in matched synovial fluid samples from ankylosing spondylitis patients. Blood from ankylosing spondylitis patients appeared to be characterized by a TCR beta motif composed of several highly homologous amino acid variants. Some motif variants had previously been reported in the synovial fluid and blood of reactive arthritis patients, which suggests shared mechanisms of disease initiation. In peripheral blood, the disease-linked clones were found at relatively low frequencies and had a CD8+ phenotype.

The trim is 7 bases for V and 0 bases for J, with a gap of 16 bases between the germline ends. From the cysteine through the phenylalanine, the CDR3 covers 15 amino acids. Only the CDR3 DNA stays, 45 bases, in frame from base 1. CDR1 MNHNS and CDR2 SASEGT are derived from the germline V gene. The listed sequencing device is Illumina HiSeq 2500. TCR beta libraries were prepared by quantitative 5'-RACE with molecular barcodes. The authors' analysis ran thus. A new computational method based on a probabilistic model of VDJ rearrangement was used to identify disease-linked TCR variants. TCRdb redid the processing of the public reads, applying fastp at Q25 and MiXCR, and retained in-frame beta chains. For every CDR3 protein sequence, its rows merge into one entry that carries the most common genes and DNA. What appears here as the V and J calls and clone size reflects TCRdb's work, not the paper's. In this sample the table shows a few hundred thousand distinct CDR3 sequences, around 7.6% of which occur a single time. 13% to 15% of the sample is taken by the ten largest.

The chain is assembled from TRBV6-1 and TRBJ2-7; a tentative D match to TRBD2 spans 5 bases. The TCR was taken from a male donor with ankylosing spondylitis. The specimen was blood, either unsorted or a sorted T cell fraction (not recorded which). The CDR3 sequence is CASTTRRGSSYEQYF. The DNA reads as follows: TGTGCCAGCACTACACGGCGAGGGAGCTCCTACGAGCAGTACTTC.